This T cell receptor (beta chain) was identified during a study of graft-versus-host responses after intestinal transplantation. Profiled with immunoSEQ multiplex PCR; TCRdb holds only in-frame clones, not every one. This table has approximately 25,000 clones, about 95% appearing once. This CDR3 has 14 residues. Per germline, CDR1 MGHRA and CDR2 YSYEKL. Trimming cost V 4 bases and J 1 base, with 7 bases left between them. The gene calls are TRBV4-1 and TRBJ2-2, with unresolved D. This specimen consisted of PBMCs, obtained approximately 32 days after intestinal transplant. This receptor was obtained from a human patient who received an intestinal transplant, so some T cells may come from the graft donor. The CDR3 reads CASSPVGNTGELFF. The CDR3 DNA reads as TGCGCCAGCAGCCCCGTGGGGAACACCGGGGAGCTGTTTTTT.